This TCR beta chain was profiled in a study of T cell changes during pregnancy in multiple sclerosis. The V gene end was trimmed by 1 base and the J gene end by 9 bases; junction bases not matched to a gene: 11. The CDR3 runs 17 residues. Germline values: CDR1 SGHTA, CDR2 FQGNSA. Here immunoSEQ multiplex PCR was the method, and the copy in TCRdb shows in-frame clones only, minus some. The repertoire consists of tens of thousands of clones, with 85% to 95% occurring once and the leading ten covering approximately 0.41%. The gene calls are TRBV7-2 and TRBJ2-1, with 11 positions matching TRBD2. Source: CD4+ T cells from peripheral blood mononuclear cells, taken in the second trimester of pregnancy. The sequence was obtained from a female donor with multiple sclerosis, enrolled in a pregnancy study. The CDR3 bases are TGTGCCAGCAGCTTAGAGGCACTAGCGGGAGCGCCGGGTGAGCAGTTCTTC. Its translation is CASSLEALAGAPGEQFF.